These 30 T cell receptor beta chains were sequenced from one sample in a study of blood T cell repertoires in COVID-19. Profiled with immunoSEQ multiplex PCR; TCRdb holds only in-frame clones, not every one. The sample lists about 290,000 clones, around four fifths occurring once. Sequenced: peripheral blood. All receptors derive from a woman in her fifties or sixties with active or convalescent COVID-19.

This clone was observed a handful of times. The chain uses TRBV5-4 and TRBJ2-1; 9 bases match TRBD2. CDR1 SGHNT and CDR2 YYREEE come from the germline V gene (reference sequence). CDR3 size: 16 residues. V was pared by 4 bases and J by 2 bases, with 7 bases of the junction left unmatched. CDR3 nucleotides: TGTGCCAGCAGCACCGGGACTAGCCCAACCTACAATGAGCAGTTCTTC. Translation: CASSTGTSPTYNEQFF. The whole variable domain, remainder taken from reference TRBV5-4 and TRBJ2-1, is ETGVTQSPTHLIKTRGQQVTLRCSSQSGHNTVSWYQQALGQGPQFIFQYYREEENGRGNFPPRFSGLQFPNYSSELNVNALELDDSALYLCASSTGTSPTYNEQFFGPGTRLTVL.

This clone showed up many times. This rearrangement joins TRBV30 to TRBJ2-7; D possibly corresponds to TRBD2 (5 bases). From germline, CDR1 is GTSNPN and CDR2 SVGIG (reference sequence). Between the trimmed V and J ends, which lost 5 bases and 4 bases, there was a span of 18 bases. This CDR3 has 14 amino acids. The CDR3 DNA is TGTGCCTGGTCCCTTGAGAGGGCAGCGTACGAGCAGTACTTC. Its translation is CAWSLERAAYEQYF.

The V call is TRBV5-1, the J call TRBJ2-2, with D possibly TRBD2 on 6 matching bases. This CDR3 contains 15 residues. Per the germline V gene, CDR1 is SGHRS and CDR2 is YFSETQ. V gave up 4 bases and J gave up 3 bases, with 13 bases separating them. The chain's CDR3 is CASSPRLDYTGELFF. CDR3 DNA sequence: TGCGCCAGCAGCCCTCGACTAGATTACACCGGGGAGCTGTTTTTT. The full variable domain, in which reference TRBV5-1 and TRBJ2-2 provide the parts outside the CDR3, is KAGVTQTPRYLIKTRGQQVTLSCSPISGHRSVSWYQQTPGQGLQFLFEYFSETQRNKGNFPGRFSGRQFSNSRSEMNVSTLELGDSALYLCASSPRLDYTGELFFGEGSRLTVL.

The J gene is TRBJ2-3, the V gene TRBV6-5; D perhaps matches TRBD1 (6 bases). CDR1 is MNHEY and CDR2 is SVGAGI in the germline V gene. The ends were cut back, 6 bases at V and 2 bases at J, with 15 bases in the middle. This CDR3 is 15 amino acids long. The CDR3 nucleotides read TGTGCCAGCAGCCCGGGACAATCTCACACAGATACGCAGTATTTT. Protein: CASSPGQSHTDTQYF.

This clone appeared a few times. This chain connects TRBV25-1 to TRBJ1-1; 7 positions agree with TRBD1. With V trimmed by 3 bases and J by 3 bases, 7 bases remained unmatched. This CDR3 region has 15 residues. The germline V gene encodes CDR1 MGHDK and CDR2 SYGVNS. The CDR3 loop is CASSEVRGADTEAFF. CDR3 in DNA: TGTGCCAGCAGTGAGGTCAGGGGGGCGGACACTGAAGCTTTCTTT.

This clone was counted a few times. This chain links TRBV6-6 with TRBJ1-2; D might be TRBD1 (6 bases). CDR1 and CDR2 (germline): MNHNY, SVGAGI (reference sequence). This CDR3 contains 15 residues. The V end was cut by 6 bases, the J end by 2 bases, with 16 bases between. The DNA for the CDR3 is TGTGCCAGCAGCCGACGTAGGGGGGGGAACTATGGCTACACCTTC. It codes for CASSRRRGGNYGYTF.

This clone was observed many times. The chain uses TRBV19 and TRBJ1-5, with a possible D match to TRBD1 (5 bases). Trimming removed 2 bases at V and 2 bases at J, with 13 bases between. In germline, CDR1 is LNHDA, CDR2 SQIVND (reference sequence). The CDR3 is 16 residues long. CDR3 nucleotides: TGTGCCAGTAGTATAAGGAGGGGAGAGGGCAATCAGCCCCAGCATTTT. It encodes CASSIRRGEGNQPQHF.

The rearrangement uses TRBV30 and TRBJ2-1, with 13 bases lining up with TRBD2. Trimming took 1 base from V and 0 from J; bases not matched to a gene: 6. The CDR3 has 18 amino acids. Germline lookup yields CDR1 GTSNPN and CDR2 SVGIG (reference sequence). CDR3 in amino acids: CAWSETSGRTLSYNEQFF. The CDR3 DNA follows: TGTGCCTGGAGTGAGACTAGCGGGAGGACCCTCTCCTACAATGAGCAGTTCTTC.

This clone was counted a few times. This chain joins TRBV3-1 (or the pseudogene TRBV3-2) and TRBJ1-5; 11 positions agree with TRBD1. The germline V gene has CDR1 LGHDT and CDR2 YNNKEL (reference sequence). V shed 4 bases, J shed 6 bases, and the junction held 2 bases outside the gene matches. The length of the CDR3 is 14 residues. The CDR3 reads CASSLGQGAQPQHF. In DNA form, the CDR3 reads TGTGCCAGCAGCCTTGGACAGGGGGCTCAGCCCCAGCATTTT.

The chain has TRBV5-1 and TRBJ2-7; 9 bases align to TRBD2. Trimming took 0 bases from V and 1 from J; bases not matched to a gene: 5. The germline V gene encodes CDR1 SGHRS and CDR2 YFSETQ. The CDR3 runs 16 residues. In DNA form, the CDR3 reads TGCGCCAGCAGCTTGGTTTTAGCGGGGGCTTCCTACGAGCAGTACTTC. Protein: CASSLVLAGASYEQYF. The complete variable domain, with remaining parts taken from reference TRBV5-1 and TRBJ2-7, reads KAGVTQTPRYLIKTRGQQVTLSCSPISGHRSVSWYQQTPGQGLQFLFEYFSETQRNKGNFPGRFSGRQFSNSRSEMNVSTLELGDSALYLCASSLVLAGASYEQYFGPGTRLTVT.

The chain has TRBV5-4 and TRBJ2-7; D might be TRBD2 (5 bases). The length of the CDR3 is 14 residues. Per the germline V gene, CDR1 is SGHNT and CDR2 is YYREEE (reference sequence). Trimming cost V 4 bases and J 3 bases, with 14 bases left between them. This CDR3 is CASSSAPGGYEQYF. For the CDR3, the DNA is TGTGCCAGCAGCAGCGCCCCAGGAGGCTACGAGCAGTACTTC.

CDR3 loop: CASSLRPALAGAGANVLTF. In DNA form, the CDR3 reads TGTGCCAGCAGCTTACGTCCGGCACTAGCGGGAGCTGGGGCCAACGTCCTGACTTTC. This chain joins TRBV7-2 and TRBJ2-6; 11 bases agree with TRBD2. Germline loops: CDR1 SGHTA, CDR2 FQGNSA. CDR3 length equals 19 residues. V gave up 2 bases and J gave up 2 bases; unmatched junction bases: 8.

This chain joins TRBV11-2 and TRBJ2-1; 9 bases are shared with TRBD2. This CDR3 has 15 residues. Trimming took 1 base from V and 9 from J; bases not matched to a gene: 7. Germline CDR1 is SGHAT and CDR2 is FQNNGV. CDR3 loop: CASSLGASGKSEQFF. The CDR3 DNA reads TGTGCCAGCAGCTTAGGGGCTAGCGGGAAGAGTGAGCAGTTCTTC.

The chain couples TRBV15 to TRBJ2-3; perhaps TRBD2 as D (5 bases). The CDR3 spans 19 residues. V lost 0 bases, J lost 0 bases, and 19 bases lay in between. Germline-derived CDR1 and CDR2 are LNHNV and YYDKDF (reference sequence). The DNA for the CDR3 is TGTGCCACCAGCAGAGAGATTGGAGACGGACTTCCTAGCACAGATACGCAGTATTTT. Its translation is CATSREIGDGLPSTDTQYF.

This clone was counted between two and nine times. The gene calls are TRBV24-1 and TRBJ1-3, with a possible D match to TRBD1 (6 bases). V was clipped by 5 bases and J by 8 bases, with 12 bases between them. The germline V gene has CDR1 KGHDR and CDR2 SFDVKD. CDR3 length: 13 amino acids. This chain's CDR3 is CATSAQGRDTIYF. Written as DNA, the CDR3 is TGTGCCACCAGTGCTCAGGGGCGAGACACCATATATTTT.

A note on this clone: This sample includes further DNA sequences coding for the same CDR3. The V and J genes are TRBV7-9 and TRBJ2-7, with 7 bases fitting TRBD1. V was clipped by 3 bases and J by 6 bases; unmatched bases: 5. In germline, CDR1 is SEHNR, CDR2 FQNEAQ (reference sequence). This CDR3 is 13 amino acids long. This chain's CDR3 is CASSFTGVGEQYF. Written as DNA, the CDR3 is TGTGCCAGCAGCTTTACAGGGGTAGGCGAGCAGTACTTC.

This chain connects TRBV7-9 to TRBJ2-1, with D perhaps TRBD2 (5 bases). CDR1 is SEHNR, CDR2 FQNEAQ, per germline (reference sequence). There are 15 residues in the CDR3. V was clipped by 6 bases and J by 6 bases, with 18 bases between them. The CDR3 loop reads CASRGRGMGSNEQFF. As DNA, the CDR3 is TGTGCCAGCAGGGGCCGAGGGATGGGCAGCAATGAGCAGTTCTTC.

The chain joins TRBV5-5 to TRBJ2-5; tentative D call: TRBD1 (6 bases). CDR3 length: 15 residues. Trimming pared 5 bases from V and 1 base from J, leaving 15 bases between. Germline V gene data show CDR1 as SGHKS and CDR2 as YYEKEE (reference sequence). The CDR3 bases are TGTGCCAGCAGTTTAGGCGTACAGGGCCAAGAGACCCAGTACTTC. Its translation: CASSLGVQGQETQYF.

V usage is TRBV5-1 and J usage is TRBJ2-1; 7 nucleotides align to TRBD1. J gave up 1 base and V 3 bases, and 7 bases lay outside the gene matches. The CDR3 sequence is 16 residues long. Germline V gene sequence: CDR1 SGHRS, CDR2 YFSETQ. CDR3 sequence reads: CASSYQGVGSYNEQFF. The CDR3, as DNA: TGCGCCAGCAGCTACCAGGGGGTGGGATCCTACAATGAGCAGTTCTTC.

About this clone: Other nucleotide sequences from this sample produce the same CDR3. The CDR3 sequence: CASSPPSGFSYEQYF. CDR3 coding DNA: TGTGCCAGCTCACCTCCTAGCGGATTCTCCTACGAGCAGTACTTC. The chain has TRBV18 and TRBJ2-7; 7 bases match TRBD2. V shed 3 bases, J shed 0 bases, and the junction held 5 bases outside the gene matches. The germline V gene has CDR1 KGHSH and CDR2 LQKENI. There are 15 residues in the CDR3. Looking up the rest from reference TRBV18 and TRBJ2-7 gives the full variable domain: NAGVMQNPRHLVRRRGQEARLRCSPMKGHSHVYWYRQLPEEGLKFMVYLQKENIIDESGMPKERFSAEFPKEGPSILRIQQVVRGDSAAYFCASSPPSGFSYEQYFGPGTRLTVT.

The CDR3 DNA reads TGTGCCAGCTCACCGGAGGGTAAAGGAGGCTACACCTTC. The encoded protein is CASSPEGKGGYTF. This chain joins TRBV18 and TRBJ1-2, with no clear D. Deletions cut 3 bases from V and 8 bases from J, with 13 bases between. The germline V gene encodes CDR1 KGHSH and CDR2 LQKENI. This CDR3 is built from 13 residues. The complete variable domain, with remaining parts taken from reference TRBV18 and TRBJ1-2, reads NAGVMQNPRHLVRRRGQEARLRCSPMKGHSHVYWYRQLPEEGLKFMVYLQKENIIDESGMPKERFSAEFPKEGPSILRIQQVVRGDSAAYFCASSPEGKGGYTFGSGTRLTVV.

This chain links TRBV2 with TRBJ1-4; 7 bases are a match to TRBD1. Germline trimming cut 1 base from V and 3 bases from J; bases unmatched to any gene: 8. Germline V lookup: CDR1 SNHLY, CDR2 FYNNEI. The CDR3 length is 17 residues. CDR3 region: CASSEGRGLGSNEKLFF. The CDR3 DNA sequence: TGTGCCAGCAGTGAAGGAAGGGGGCTGGGATCTAATGAAAAACTGTTTTTT.

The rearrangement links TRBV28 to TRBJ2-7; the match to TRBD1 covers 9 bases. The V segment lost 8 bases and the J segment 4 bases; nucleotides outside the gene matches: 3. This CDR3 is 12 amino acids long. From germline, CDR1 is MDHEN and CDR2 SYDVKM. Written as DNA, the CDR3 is TGTGCCAGCCGGGACAGGGATTACGAGCAGTACTTC. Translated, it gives CASRDRDYEQYF. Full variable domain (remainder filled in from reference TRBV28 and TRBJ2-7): DVKVTQSSRYLVKRTGEKVFLECVQDMDHENMFWYRQDPGLGLRLIYFSYDVKMKEKGDIPEGYSVSREKKERFSLILESASTNQTSMYLCASRDRDYEQYFGPGTRLTVT.

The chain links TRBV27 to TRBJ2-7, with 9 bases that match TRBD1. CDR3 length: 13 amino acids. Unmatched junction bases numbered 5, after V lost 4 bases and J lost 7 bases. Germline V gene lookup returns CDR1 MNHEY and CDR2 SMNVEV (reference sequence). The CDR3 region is CASSSTGGGEQYF. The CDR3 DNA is TGTGCCAGCAGTTCTACAGGGGGCGGGGAGCAGTACTTC.

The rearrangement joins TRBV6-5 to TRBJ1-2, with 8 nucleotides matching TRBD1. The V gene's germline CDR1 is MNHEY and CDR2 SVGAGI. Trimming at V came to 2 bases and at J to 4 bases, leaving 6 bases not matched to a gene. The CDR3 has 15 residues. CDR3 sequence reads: CASSYEGTGSYGYTF. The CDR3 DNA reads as TGTGCCAGCAGTTACGAGGGGACAGGTTCCTATGGCTACACCTTC.

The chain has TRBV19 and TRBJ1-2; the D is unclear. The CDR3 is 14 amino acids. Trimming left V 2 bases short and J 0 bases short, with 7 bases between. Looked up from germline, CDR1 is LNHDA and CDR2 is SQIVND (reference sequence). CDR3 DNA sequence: TGTGCCAGTAGTATACTCGGAGCTAACTATGGCTACACCTTC. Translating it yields CASSILGANYGYTF.

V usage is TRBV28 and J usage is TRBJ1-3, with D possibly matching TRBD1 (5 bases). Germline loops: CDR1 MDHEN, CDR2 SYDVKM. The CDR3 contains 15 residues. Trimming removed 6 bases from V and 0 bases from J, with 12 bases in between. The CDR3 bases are TGTGCCAGCAGAGACAGTACCAGCTCTGGAAACACCATATATTTT. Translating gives CASRDSTSSGNTIYF.

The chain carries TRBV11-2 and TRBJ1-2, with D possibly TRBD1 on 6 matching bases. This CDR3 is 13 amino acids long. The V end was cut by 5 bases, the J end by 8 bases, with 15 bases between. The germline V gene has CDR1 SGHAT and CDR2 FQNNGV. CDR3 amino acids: CASSGRGGNGYTF. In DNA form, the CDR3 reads TGTGCCAGCAGCGGTAGGGGGGGGAACGGCTACACCTTC.

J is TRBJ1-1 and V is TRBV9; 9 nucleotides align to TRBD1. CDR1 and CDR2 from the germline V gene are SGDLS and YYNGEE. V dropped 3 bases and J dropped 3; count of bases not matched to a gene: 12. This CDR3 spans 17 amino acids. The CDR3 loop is CASSATGGKGFYTEAFF. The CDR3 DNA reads TGTGCCAGCAGCGCAACAGGGGGCAAGGGTTTTTACACTGAAGCTTTCTTT.

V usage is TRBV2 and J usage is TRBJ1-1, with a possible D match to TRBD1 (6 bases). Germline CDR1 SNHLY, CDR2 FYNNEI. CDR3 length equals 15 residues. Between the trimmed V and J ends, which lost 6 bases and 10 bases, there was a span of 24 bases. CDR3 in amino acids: CASRVGASSVAGAFF. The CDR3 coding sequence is TGTGCCAGCAGAGTGGGGGCCTCCTCGGTGGCTGGAGCTTTCTTT.